This TCR beta chain was retrieved from a study of blood T cell repertoires in COVID-19. Here immunoSEQ multiplex PCR was the method, and the copy in TCRdb shows in-frame clones only, minus some. The sample lists 320,000 or so clones; roughly 88% were seen once. Donors were grouped by their self-reported clinical history. The V gene's germline CDR1 is MNHNS and CDR2 SASEGT. The germline V and J ends were trimmed by 3 bases and 4 bases, with 12 bases remaining between them. CDR3 size: 15 residues. V usage is TRBV6-1 and J usage is TRBJ2-2; perhaps TRBD2 as D (5 bases). The sample was PBMCs or T cells enriched from blood (not recorded which). The TCR sequence derives from a man aged 25 to 40 who had recovered from COVID-19. Here the CDR3 DNA reads TGTGCCAGCAGTGACCCCGACTACTTCACCGGGGAGCTGTTTTTT. This encodes CASSDPDYFTGELFF.